The following is a T cell receptor beta chain sequence with its context. The antigen remains undetermined. This record comes from a study of T cells in Graves' hyperthyroidism and ophthalmopathy. Overall study: Peripheral blood was secured at the point of initial diagnosis, before any treatment. Overall study findings and caveats: Ophthalmopathy and stable hyperthyroidism were told apart by a 13 V-J model. Ophthalmopathy was identified by the model a median approximately six months ahead of onset.

This CDR3 contains 14 residues. The germline V gene has CDR1 MNHNS and CDR2 SASEGT. With 6 bases removed from V and 6 bases from J, the gap between germline ends came to 14 bases. The TCR beta CDR3 regions underwent amplification using RNA transcripts as the source. The primer set for the first-round RT-PCR of the TCR CDR3 was HTBI. MiXCR was run by TCRdb on the multiplex PCR reads, yielding one entry per CDR3 protein. The data show fewer than 550,000 distinct CDR3 sequences, more than 15% seen once. The TCR was taken from a woman aged 18-29 years with Graves' hyperthyroidism. Sequenced sample: blood. The rearrangement joins TRBV6-1 to TRBJ1-4, with a possible D match to TRBD1 (6 bases). The CDR3 spells CASRAWGAHEKLFF. CDR3 in DNA: TGTGCCAGCAGGGCGTGGGGGGCCCATGAAAAACTGTTTTTT.